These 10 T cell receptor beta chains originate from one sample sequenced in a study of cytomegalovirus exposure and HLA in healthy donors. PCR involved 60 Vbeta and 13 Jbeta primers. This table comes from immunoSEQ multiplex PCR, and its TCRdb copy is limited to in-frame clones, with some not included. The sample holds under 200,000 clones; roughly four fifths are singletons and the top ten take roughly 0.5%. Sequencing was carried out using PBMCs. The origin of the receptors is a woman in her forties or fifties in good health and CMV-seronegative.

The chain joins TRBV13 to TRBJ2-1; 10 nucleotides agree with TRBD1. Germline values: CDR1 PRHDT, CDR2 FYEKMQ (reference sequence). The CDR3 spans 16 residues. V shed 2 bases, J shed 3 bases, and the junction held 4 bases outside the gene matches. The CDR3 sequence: CASSLSGTGVYNEQFF. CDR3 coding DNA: TGTGCCAGCAGCTTAAGTGGGACAGGGGTCTACAATGAGCAGTTCTTC.

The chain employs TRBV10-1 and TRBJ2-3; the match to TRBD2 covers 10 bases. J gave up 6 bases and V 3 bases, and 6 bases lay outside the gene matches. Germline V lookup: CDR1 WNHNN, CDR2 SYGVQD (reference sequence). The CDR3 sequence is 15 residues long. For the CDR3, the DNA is TGCGCCAGCAGTGACCAGCGGGGGGGTCTGGATACGCAGTATTTT. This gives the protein CASSDQRGGLDTQYF.

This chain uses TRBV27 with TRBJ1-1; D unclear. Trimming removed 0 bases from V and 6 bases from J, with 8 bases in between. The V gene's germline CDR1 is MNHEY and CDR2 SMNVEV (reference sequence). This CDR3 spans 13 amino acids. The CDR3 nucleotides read TGTGCCAGCAGTTTATCCAAAGACTCTGAAGCTTTCTTT. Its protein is CASSLSKDSEAFF.

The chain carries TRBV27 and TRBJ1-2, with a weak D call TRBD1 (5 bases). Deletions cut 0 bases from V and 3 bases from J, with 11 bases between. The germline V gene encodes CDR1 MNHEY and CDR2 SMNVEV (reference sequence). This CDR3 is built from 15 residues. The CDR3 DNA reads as TGTGCCAGCAGTTTATCCCGGGGGGTCGACTATGGCTACACCTTC. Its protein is CASSLSRGVDYGYTF.

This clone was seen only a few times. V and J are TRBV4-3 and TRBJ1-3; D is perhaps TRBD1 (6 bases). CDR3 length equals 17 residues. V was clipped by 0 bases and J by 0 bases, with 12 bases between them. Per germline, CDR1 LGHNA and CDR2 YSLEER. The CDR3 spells CASSQDSTGFSGNTIYF. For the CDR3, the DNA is TGCGCCAGCAGCCAAGACTCTACAGGGTTCTCTGGAAACACCATATATTTT.

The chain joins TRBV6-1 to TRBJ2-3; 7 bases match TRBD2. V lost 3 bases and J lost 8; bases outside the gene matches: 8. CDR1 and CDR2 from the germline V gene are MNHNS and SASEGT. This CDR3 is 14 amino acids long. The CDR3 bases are TGTGCCAGCAGTGAGAATAGCGGGTGGAGTACGCAGTATTTT. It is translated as CASSENSGWSTQYF.

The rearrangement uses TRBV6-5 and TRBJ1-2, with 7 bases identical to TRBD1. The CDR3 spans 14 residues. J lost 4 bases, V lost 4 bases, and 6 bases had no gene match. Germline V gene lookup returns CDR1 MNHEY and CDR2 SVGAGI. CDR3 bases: TGTGCCAGCAGTTTCTCAACAGGGGCCTATGGCTACACCTTC. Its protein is CASSFSTGAYGYTF.

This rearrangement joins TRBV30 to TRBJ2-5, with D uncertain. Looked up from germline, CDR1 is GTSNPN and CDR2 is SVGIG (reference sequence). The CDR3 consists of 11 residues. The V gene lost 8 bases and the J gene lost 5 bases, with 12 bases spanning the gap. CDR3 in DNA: TGTGCCCTTCAGGTTTTGGAGACCCAGTACTTC. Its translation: CALQVLETQYF.

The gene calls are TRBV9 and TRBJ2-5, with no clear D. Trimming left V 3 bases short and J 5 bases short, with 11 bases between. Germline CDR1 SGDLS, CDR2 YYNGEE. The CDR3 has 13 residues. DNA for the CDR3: TGTGCCAGCAGCGAGGTAGTCGGGGAGACCCAGTACTTC. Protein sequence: CASSEVVGETQYF.

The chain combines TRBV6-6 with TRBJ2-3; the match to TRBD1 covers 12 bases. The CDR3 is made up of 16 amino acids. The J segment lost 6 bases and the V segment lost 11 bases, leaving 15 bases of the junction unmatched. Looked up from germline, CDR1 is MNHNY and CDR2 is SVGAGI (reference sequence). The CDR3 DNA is TGTGCCTCCTTGGGCACCCCGGGACAGGGGGCGGATACGCAGTATTTT. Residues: CASLGTPGQGADTQYF.